These 31 T cell receptor beta chains came from one sample sequenced in a study of tumor-infiltrating lymphocytes in localized non-small cell lung cancer (dated by TCRdb to the early 2020s). Libraries came from the immunoSEQ multiplex PCR assay. TCRdb retrieved this table from immuneACCESS and kept in-frame rearrangements only. Not all clones are present; in checked studies, unresolved V genes account for under half, and no reason is known for the remainder. The sample table records several thousand clones; 74% of these occur just once. The ten largest clones capture less than 8.5% of the sample. Specimen: uninvolved lung tissue not adjacent to the tumor. Every receptor here comes from a human donor with non-small cell lung cancer.

Regarding this clone: A read error may produce the germline difference seen at one junction end. This chain connects TRBV7-7 to TRBJ2-3, with 7 nucleotides matching TRBD2. The CDR3 runs 13 residues. CDR1 and CDR2 from the germline V gene are SSHAT and FNYEAQ (reference sequence). The CDR3 is CASSRTSGDTQYF. CDR3 coding DNA: TGTGCTAGCAGCCGGACTAGTGGCGATACGCAGTATTTT. The whole variable domain, filled in from reference TRBV7-7 and TRBJ2-3, reads GAGVSQSPRYKVTKRGQDVTLRCDPISSHATLYWYQQALGQGPEFLTYFNYEAQPDKSGLPSDRFSAERPEGSISTLTIQRTEQRDSAMYRCASSRTSGDTQYFGPGTRLTVL.

A few counts support this clone. The chain carries TRBV28 and TRBJ1-1; D is uncertain. Germline values: CDR1 MDHEN, CDR2 SYDVKM. The CDR3 is 13 amino acids. The V gene lost 3 bases and the J gene lost 2 bases, with 7 bases spanning the gap. The CDR3 nucleotides read TGTGCCAGCAGTTTGCCGGGAAACACTGAAGCTTTCTTT. It codes for CASSLPGNTEAFF.

This clone has only a few counts. The V call is TRBV7-3, the J call TRBJ1-1; D not resolved. This CDR3 contains 11 residues. Germline V gene lookup returns CDR1 SGHTA and CDR2 FQGTGA. Trimming cost V 6 bases and J 6 bases, with 8 bases left between them. CDR3 amino acids: CASSAGAEAFF. The CDR3 region has the DNA TGTGCCAGCAGTGCGGGTGCTGAAGCTTTCTTT. Full variable domain (outside the CDR3, taken from reference TRBV7-3 and TRBJ1-1): GAGVSQTPSNKVTEKGKYVELRCDPISGHTALYWYRQSLGQGPEFLIYFQGTGAADDSGLPNDRFFAVRPEGSVSTLKIQRTERGDSAVYLCASSAGAEAFFGQGTRLTVV.

CDR3 nucleotides: TGTGCCAGCAGCTTCCAGGGGCTAGCTGGCCATGAGCAGTTCTTC. It is translated as CASSFQGLAGHEQFF. The rearrangement uses TRBV9 and TRBJ2-1; maybe TRBD1 (6 bases). The CDR3 totals 15 residues. Germline CDR1 is SGDLS and CDR2 is YYNGEE. V gave up 4 bases and J gave up 8 bases, with 19 bases separating them.

The CDR3 DNA reads TGTGCCAGCAGCTTACAGACAGGTGACACTGAAGCTTTCTTT. Protein sequence: CASSLQTGDTEAFF. This chain connects TRBV7-2 to TRBJ1-1; TRBD1 is a possible D gene (6 bases). With 2 bases removed from V and 3 bases from J, the gap between germline ends came to 10 bases. Looked up from germline, CDR1 is SGHTA and CDR2 is FQGNSA. The CDR3 sequence is 14 residues long. Drawing the rest from reference TRBV7-2 and TRBJ1-1, the complete variable domain is GAGVSQSPSNKVTEKGKDVELRCDPISGHTALYWYRQSLGQGLEFLIYFQGNSAPDKSGLPSDRFSAERTGGSVSTLTIQRTQQEDSAVYLCASSLQTGDTEAFFGQGTRLTVV.

This clone was counted once. This chain links TRBV6-1 with TRBJ1-6; no firm D call. The CDR3 is made up of 15 amino acids. V lost 10 bases and J lost 3, with 16 bases in between. Germline CDR1 MNHNS, CDR2 SASEGT. CDR3: CATTPSAGYNSPLHF. Written as DNA, the CDR3 is TGTGCCACCACCCCCTCAGCAGGCTATAATTCACCCCTCCACTTT.

This sequence joins TRBV9 and TRBJ1-3; D not certain. V lost 4 bases, J lost 3 bases, and 14 bases lay in between. This CDR3 has 15 amino acids. The germline gives CDR1 SGDLS, CDR2 YYNGEE. CDR3 region: CASSPGGNNGNTIYF. Written as DNA, the CDR3 is TGTGCCAGCAGCCCCGGAGGGAATAATGGAAACACCATATATTTT.

The V gene is TRBV11-2, the J gene TRBJ1-2; maybe TRBD1 (5 bases). CDR1 and CDR2 from the germline V gene are SGHAT and FQNNGV. Trimming took 5 bases from V and 7 from J, leaving 14 bases between them. CDR3 length: 13 amino acids. In DNA form, the CDR3 reads TGTGCCAGCAGCCAGGGAGTGGCAGGTGGCTACACCTTC. Translation: CASSQGVAGGYTF.

V gene TRBV6-5 combines with J gene TRBJ2-2; a possible D gene is TRBD1 (6 bases). V lost 6 bases and J lost 4, with 9 bases in between. CDR3 length: 13 residues. In germline, CDR1 is MNHEY, CDR2 SVGAGI. The CDR3 loop reads CASSQGITGELFF. Written as DNA, the CDR3 is TGTGCCAGCAGCCAGGGGATCACCGGGGAGCTGTTTTTT.

The J gene is TRBJ2-7, the V gene TRBV29-1; D may match TRBD1 or TRBD2 (6 bases each). The CDR3 is made up of 13 amino acids. Trimming pared 3 bases from V and 6 bases from J, leaving 15 bases between. Germline assignment: CDR1 SQVTM and CDR2 ANQGSEA. CDR3 region: CSVEGRGLGEQYF. The DNA for the CDR3 is TGCAGCGTTGAGGGACGGGGGCTCGGCGAGCAGTACTTC.

The chain combines TRBV19 with TRBJ2-7; D is possibly TRBD2 (5 bases). V was shortened by 3 bases and J by 3 bases, with 21 bases between the two germline ends. CDR3 length equals 17 residues. Per germline, CDR1 LNHDA and CDR2 SQIVND (reference sequence). The CDR3 sequence: CASSMGSSGNYLYEQYF. The CDR3 DNA is TGTGCCAGTAGTATGGGTTCTTCGGGGAACTATCTCTACGAGCAGTACTTC.

This chain joins TRBV7-9 and TRBJ2-5, with D possibly matching TRBD2 (7 bases). V was pared by 1 base and J by 2 bases, with 14 bases between. Germline values: CDR1 SEHNR, CDR2 FQNEAQ (reference sequence). The CDR3 contains 16 residues. CDR3 in amino acids: CASSLGLRGPQETQYF. The CDR3 DNA follows: TGTGCCAGCAGCTTAGGGTTGCGGGGGCCACAAGAGACCCAGTACTTC.

The gene calls are TRBV4-1 and TRBJ2-1; D is possibly TRBD1 (5 bases). Germline CDR1 and CDR2: MGHRA and YSYEKL. This CDR3 region has 15 residues. V was pared by 0 bases and J by 8 bases, with 14 bases between. The CDR3 DNA reads as TGCGCCAGCAGCCAAGAATCTCGGACAAGGGATGAGCAGTTCTTC. Residues: CASSQESRTRDEQFF.

The chain combines TRBV6-5 with TRBJ1-1; the D gene is possibly TRBD1 (5 bases). The CDR3 covers 14 residues. CDR1 is MNHEY and CDR2 is SVGAGI in the germline V gene. V gave up 7 bases and J gave up 1 base, with 13 bases separating them. CDR3: CASTLPGQNTEAFF. The CDR3 DNA follows: TGTGCCAGCACCCTCCCAGGACAGAACACTGAAGCTTTCTTT.

The gene calls are TRBV27 and TRBJ2-1, with D possibly being TRBD1 (6 bases). Germline CDR1 MNHEY, CDR2 SMNVEV (reference sequence). The CDR3 covers 22 residues. Trimming left V 3 bases short and J 1 base short, with 31 bases between. The CDR3 loop is CASSFSAYVRDKEMGSYNEQFF. In DNA, the CDR3 is TGTGCCAGCAGTTTTTCAGCGTACGTCCGGGACAAAGAAATGGGGTCCTACAATGAGCAGTTCTTC.

The sample holds a few counts of this clone. The V gene is TRBV10-3, the J gene TRBJ1-6; tentative D call: TRBD1 (6 bases). V was cut by 0 bases and J by 9 bases, with 12 bases left in between. Germline CDR1 and CDR2: ENHRY and SYGVKD. The CDR3 sequence is 15 residues long. CDR3 in amino acids: CAISESGGERSPLHF. The CDR3 bases are TGTGCCATCAGTGAGTCTGGGGGCGAGCGTTCACCCCTCCACTTT.

The rearrangement joins TRBV28 to TRBJ2-1, with D possibly being TRBD1 (5 bases). CDR3 size: 16 residues. Germline assignment: CDR1 MDHEN and CDR2 SYDVKM. Trimming removed 3 bases at V and 5 bases at J, with 17 bases between. CDR3 residues: CASSLRLGPENNEQFF. For the CDR3, the DNA is TGTGCCAGCAGTTTGAGACTGGGGCCAGAGAACAATGAGCAGTTCTTC.

The table lists this clone with a count of one. V gene TRBV11-2 combines with J gene TRBJ2-3; the D is unclear. The CDR3 runs 13 residues. Germline loops: CDR1 SGHAT, CDR2 FQNNGV. V was trimmed by 5 bases and J by 4 bases, leaving 10 bases between them. The CDR3 is CASSLSGPDTQYF. The CDR3 DNA is TGTGCCAGCAGCCTTTCTGGACCAGATACGCAGTATTTT.

This chain joins TRBV2 and TRBJ1-1, with D tentatively TRBD1 (6 bases). V was clipped by 9 bases and J by 1 base, with 24 bases between them. The germline V gene has CDR1 SNHLY and CDR2 FYNNEI. The CDR3 loop spans 17 amino acids. This CDR3 reads CASAPRWTATTNTEAFF. The CDR3 coding sequence is TGTGCCAGTGCTCCAAGGTGGACAGCCACCACGAACACTGAAGCTTTCTTT.

The rearrangement uses TRBV7-3 and TRBJ2-3; 7 bases match TRBD2. Unmatched junction bases numbered 11, after V lost 0 bases and J lost 5 bases. The CDR3 has 17 amino acids. The germline CDR1 and CDR2 sequences are SGHTA and FQGTGA. CDR3 loop: CASSLTGTSGGGDTQYF. The CDR3 DNA reads TGTGCCAGCAGCTTAACCGGGACTTCGGGGGGTGGAGATACGCAGTATTTT.

V usage is TRBV4-2 and J usage is TRBJ1-4; 7 nucleotides agree with TRBD1. The CDR3 length is 15 residues. The J segment lost 5 bases and the V segment lost 3 bases, leaving 6 bases of the junction unmatched. Germline-derived CDR1 and CDR2 are LGHNA and YNFKEQ. CDR3 amino acids: CASSQATGWNEKLFF. DNA of the CDR3: TGTGCCAGCAGCCAGGCGACAGGGTGGAATGAAAAACTGTTTTTT.

The chain couples TRBV11-3 to TRBJ2-3; TRBD1 aligns across 9 bases. V was pared by 4 bases and J by 6 bases, with 5 bases of the junction left unmatched. Germline CDR1 is SGHNT and CDR2 is YENEEA. This CDR3 contains 14 residues. The CDR3 nucleotides read TGTGCCAGCAGCTCCAACAGGGGGCTGGATACGCAGTATTTT. Amino acid sequence: CASSSNRGLDTQYF.

The chain links TRBV7-9 to TRBJ2-1; unclear D gene. Trimming shortened V by 1 base and J by 6 bases, and 7 bases separated the two germline ends. This CDR3 has 13 residues. In germline, CDR1 is SEHNR, CDR2 FQNEAQ (reference sequence). The CDR3, as DNA: TGTGCCAGCAGCTTAGTAGCCGGCAATGAGCAGTTCTTC. This gives the protein CASSLVAGNEQFF.

This clone was recorded a few times. The chain employs TRBV5-1 and TRBJ1-4; weak D call: TRBD1 (5 bases). The germline V gene has CDR1 SGHRS and CDR2 YFSETQ. Trimming left V 4 bases short and J 5 bases short, with 15 bases between. The CDR3 contains 15 residues. The CDR3 sequence is CASSLSTGGNEKLFF. CDR3 nucleotides: TGCGCCAGCAGCCTATCCACGGGGGGGAATGAAAAACTGTTTTTT.

The CDR3 is CASRDRASYEQYF. The CDR3 DNA sequence: TGTGCCAGCAGGGACAGGGCCTCCTACGAGCAGTACTTC. The genes are TRBV2 and TRBJ2-7; 8 nucleotides match TRBD1. Germline V gene data show CDR1 as SNHLY and CDR2 as FYNNEI. Germline trimming cut 6 bases from V and 0 bases from J; bases unmatched to any gene: 1. The CDR3 loop spans 13 amino acids.

The chain uses TRBV4-3 and TRBJ2-1; D remains ambiguous. Germline-derived CDR1 and CDR2 are LGHNA and YSLEER. CDR3 length: 15 amino acids. The V gene lost 0 bases and the J gene lost 4 bases, with 10 bases spanning the gap. The CDR3 protein is CASSQDGNRYNEQFF. The CDR3, as DNA: TGCGCCAGCAGCCAAGATGGTAACAGATACAATGAGCAGTTCTTC.

The chain recombines TRBV5-5 with TRBJ2-7; D remains unclear. Trimming cost V 0 bases and J 2 bases, with 15 bases left between them. The CDR3 spans 16 residues. Per the germline V gene, CDR1 is SGHKS and CDR2 is YYEKEE (reference sequence). CDR3 sequence (DNA): TGTGCCAGCAGCTTGGAGCCAAGGCCCTCCGCCTACGAGCAGTACTTC. Protein: CASSLEPRPSAYEQYF.

To note about this clone: A junction end diverges from the germline sequence, so it may reflect a read error. V is TRBV7-2 and J is TRBJ2-3; no reliable D call. The V gene's germline CDR1 is SGHTA and CDR2 FQGNSA. CDR3 size: 14 residues. DNA of the CDR3: TGTGCCAGCAGTTTAGCTCTAGGCGCAGATACGCAGTATTTT. It encodes CASSLALGADTQYF.

The V and J genes are TRBV5-6 and TRBJ2-1; D call uncertain. Trimming took off 0 bases at V and 13 bases at J, with 8 bases between the two ends. The CDR3 has 11 residues. Germline-derived CDR1 and CDR2 are SGHDT and YYEEEE. The DNA for the CDR3 is TGTGCCAGCAGCTTGGGACTTGGACAGTTCTTC. Amino acids: CASSLGLGQFF.

This clone is large by share. The DNA for the CDR3 is TGTGCCAGCAGCCCCACGGACAGGGGAGAAAAACTGTTTTTT. Protein sequence: CASSPTDRGEKLFF. The gene calls are TRBV7-8 and TRBJ1-4; 9 positions agree with TRBD1. CDR3 length equals 14 residues. V lost 5 bases, J lost 8 bases, and 6 bases stayed unmatched. Germline loops: CDR1 SGHVS, CDR2 FQNEAQ.

The chain combines TRBV11-2 with TRBJ2-1; no reliable D call. The germline gives CDR1 SGHAT, CDR2 FQNNGV. This CDR3 spans 12 amino acids. Trimming removed 2 bases at V and 8 bases at J, with 7 bases between. The CDR3 region has the DNA TGTGCCAGCAGCTTATTCGAGGATGAGCAGTTCTTC. Translation: CASSLFEDEQFF.